This T cell receptor beta chain was sequenced in a study of T-cell memory formation after mild COVID-19. Findings and caveats of the study: The main location of contracting CD4+ clones was CM and EM, and that of contracting CD8+ clones was EMRA. Contracting clones from day 15 to 85 showed balanced CD4/CD8; later expanders favored CD4+.

From the 5' RACE reads, TCRdb called clonotypes with MiXCR, one entry per CDR3 protein. In the table there are around 130,000 distinct CDR3 sequences, 13% to 15% of which are singletons. This clonotype has only a few counts. The antigen is unknown. V was clipped by 5 bases and J by 2 bases, with 17 bases between them. The CDR3 runs to 16 residues. Germline V gives CDR1 SGHAT, CDR2 FQNNGV. Sequencing was done on a sample of PBMCs or a T cell subset sorted from them (not recorded which). V usage is TRBV11-2 and J usage is TRBJ2-3; no clear D. The sequence derives from an adult woman who had mild COVID-19 (a few samples of this study predate the infection). Cell type and time point are not known. CDR3 region: CASSHTPPWDTDTQYF. The DNA of the CDR3 is TGTGCCAGCAGCCACACTCCCCCATGGGACACAGATACGCAGTATTTT.